The 11 T cell receptor beta chains presented below share a single source sample, sequenced in a study of neurological immune-mediated disorders (dated by TCRdb to between 2018 and 2020). The time point label here, explained by the study, means: technical triplicate 2. The method behind the library was 5' RACE. The listed sequencing device is Illumina HiSeq 2500. TCRdb took the public reads, trimmed them with fastp at Q25, ran MiXCR for clone calling and kept in-frame beta chains. Every CDR3 protein is listed once, alongside the most common genes and DNA of its rows. The sample table records 30,000 or so distinct CDR3 sequences; approximately 12% of these occur just once. The top ten clonotypes cover about 5.7% of the sample. The sample taken for sequencing was CD4+ T cells from blood. These TCRs come from a female donor with HTLV-1-associated myelopathy (HAM/TSP).

This clonotype was counted ten times or more. This chain links TRBV10-3 with TRBJ1-5; a weak D match, TRBD1 (6 bases). This CDR3 contains 14 residues. V was pared by 0 bases and J by 6 bases, with 9 bases between. Per germline, CDR1 ENHRY and CDR2 SYGVKD. The CDR3 nucleotides are TGTGCCATCAGTGAGTCCGGGGGCACTCAGCCCCAGCATTTT. It yields the protein CAISESGGTQPQHF.

This CDR3 reads CASSPGTSSYNEQFF. CDR3 nucleotide sequence: TGCGCCAGCAGCCCTGGGACTAGCAGCTACAATGAGCAGTTCTTC. The chain couples TRBV5-1 to TRBJ2-1, with 9 bases matching TRBD2. CDR1 is SGHRS, CDR2 YFSETQ, per germline. The CDR3 extends over 15 amino acids. The J segment lost 3 bases and the V segment lost 4 bases, leaving 5 bases of the junction unmatched.

This clonotype was counted many times. This rearrangement joins TRBV12-3 or TRBV12-4 to TRBJ2-3, with TRBD2 as a possible D gene (5 bases). This CDR3 spans 13 amino acids. Trimming took off 5 bases at V and 1 base at J, with 7 bases between the two ends. CDR3 sequence (DNA): TGTGCCAGCAGTATTAGCGGCACAGATACGCAGTATTTT. This translates into CASSISGTDTQYF.

This clonotype was counted at least ten times. The V and J genes are TRBV5-1 and TRBJ1-1, with TRBD1 matching 12 bases. Germline CDR1 and CDR2: SGHRS and YFSETQ. This CDR3 comprises 17 residues. V lost 4 bases and J lost 8; bases outside the gene matches: 15. The CDR3 reads CASSTPSGDRGRGEAFF. CDR3 sequence (DNA): TGCGCCAGCAGCACCCCCTCGGGGGACAGGGGGCGAGGCGAAGCTTTCTTT. Full variable domain (outside the CDR3, taken from reference TRBV5-1 and TRBJ1-1): KAGVTQTPRYLIKTRGQQVTLSCSPISGHRSVSWYQQTPGQGLQFLFEYFSETQRNKGNFPGRFSGRQFSNSRSEMNVSTLELGDSALYLCASSTPSGDRGRGEAFFGQGTRLTVV.

This clonotype was observed many times. The CDR3 here is CASSQWYQETQYF. The CDR3 DNA follows: TGCGCCAGCAGCCAATGGTATCAAGAGACCCAGTACTTC. The chain uses TRBV4-1 and TRBJ2-5; D unresolved. Germline V CDR1 and CDR2: MGHRA, YSYEKL. The ends were cut back, 2 bases at V and 2 bases at J, with 6 bases in the middle. The CDR3 extends over 13 amino acids.

The chain joins TRBV5-1 to TRBJ2-1; 8 bases are shared with TRBD1. The CDR3 is made up of 14 amino acids. Germline V CDR1 and CDR2: SGHRS, YFSETQ. After removal of 2 bases from V and 6 bases from J, the junction contained 4 bases not matched to a gene. The CDR3 nucleotides are TGCGCCAGCAGCTTTGGACAGGGTATCAATGAGCAGTTCTTC. The encoded protein is CASSFGQGINEQFF.

This clonotype was seen ten or more times. This chain links TRBV3-1 with TRBJ2-3, with D possibly matching TRBD2 (7 bases). CDR3 length: 16 residues. From germline, CDR1 is LGHDT and CDR2 YNNKEL (reference sequence). Trimming shortened V by 1 base and J by 3 bases, and 14 bases separated the two germline ends. The CDR3 DNA reads TGTGCCAGCAGCCAAGGGGGGGGGGCCAGGACAGATACGCAGTATTTT. Translated: CASSQGGGARTDTQYF.

This clonotype ranks as medium-sized. The chain recombines TRBV5-1 with TRBJ2-2, with 11 bases that match TRBD2. The germline V gene has CDR1 SGHRS and CDR2 YFSETQ. This CDR3 region has 17 residues. The V segment lost 4 bases and the J segment 3 bases; nucleotides outside the gene matches: 8. The CDR3 is CASSVAGGPPYTGELFF. DNA of the CDR3: TGCGCCAGCAGCGTAGCGGGGGGGCCACCCTACACCGGGGAGCTGTTTTTT.

Many counts were recorded for this clonotype. V is TRBV5-1 and J is TRBJ1-4; 11 nucleotides line up with TRBD1. After removal of 3 bases from V and 7 bases from J, the junction contained 2 bases not matched to a gene. This CDR3 comprises 14 residues. Germline assignment: CDR1 SGHRS and CDR2 YFSETQ. This chain's CDR3 is CASSWTGGGEKLFF. The DNA for the CDR3 is TGCGCCAGCAGCTGGACAGGGGGCGGTGAAAAACTGTTTTTT.

This clonotype was counted ten times or more. This chain connects TRBV7-2 to TRBJ2-5, with 7 positions matching TRBD2. Germline V lookup: CDR1 SGHTA, CDR2 FQGNSA. Losses at the gene ends were 6 bases for V and 5 bases for J; bases not matched to a gene: 3. This CDR3 is 12 amino acids long. The CDR3 loop reads CASRRGGETQYF. CDR3 DNA: TGTGCCAGCAGGCGGGGAGGGGAGACCCAGTACTTC.

At least ten counts were recorded for this clonotype. CDR3 protein: CASSYDRSRGDEQFF. The CDR3, as DNA: TGTGCCAGCAGTTACGACCGGTCAAGAGGCGATGAGCAGTTCTTC. This sequence joins TRBV6-5 and TRBJ2-1; D is ambiguous. This CDR3 is built from 15 residues. Trimming stripped 2 bases from V and 8 bases from J, with 16 bases between. From germline, CDR1 is MNHEY and CDR2 SVGAGI.